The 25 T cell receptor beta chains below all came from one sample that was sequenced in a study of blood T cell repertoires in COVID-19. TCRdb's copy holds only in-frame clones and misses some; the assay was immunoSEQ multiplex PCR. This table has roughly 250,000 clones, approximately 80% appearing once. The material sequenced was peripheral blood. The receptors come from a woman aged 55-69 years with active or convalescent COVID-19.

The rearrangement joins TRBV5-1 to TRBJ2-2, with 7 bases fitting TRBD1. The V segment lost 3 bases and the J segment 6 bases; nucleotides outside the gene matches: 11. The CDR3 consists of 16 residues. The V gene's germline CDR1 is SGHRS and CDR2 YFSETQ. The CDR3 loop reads CASSWRVGGLAGELFF. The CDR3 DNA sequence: TGCGCCAGCAGCTGGCGGGTAGGGGGCTTAGCCGGGGAGCTGTTTTTT. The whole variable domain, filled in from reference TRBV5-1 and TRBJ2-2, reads KAGVTQTPRYLIKTRGQQVTLSCSPISGHRSVSWYQQTPGQGLQFLFEYFSETQRNKGNFPGRFSGRQFSNSRSEMNVSTLELGDSALYLCASSWRVGGLAGELFFGEGSRLTVL.

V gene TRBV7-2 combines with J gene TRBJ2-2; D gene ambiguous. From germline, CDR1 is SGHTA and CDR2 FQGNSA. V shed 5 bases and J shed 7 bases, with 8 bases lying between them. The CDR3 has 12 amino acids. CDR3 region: CASSTVYGELFF. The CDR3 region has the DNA TGTGCCAGCAGCACAGTTTACGGGGAGCTGTTTTTT.

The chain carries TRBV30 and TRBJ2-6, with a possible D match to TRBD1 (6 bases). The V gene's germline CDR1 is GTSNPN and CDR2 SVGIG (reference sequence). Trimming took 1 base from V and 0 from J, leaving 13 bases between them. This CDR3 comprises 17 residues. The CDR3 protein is CAWSASGHSSGANVLTF. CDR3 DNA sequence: TGTGCCTGGAGTGCATCGGGACATAGCTCTGGGGCCAACGTCCTGACTTTC. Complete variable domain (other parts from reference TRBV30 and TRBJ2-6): SQTIHQWPATLVQPVGSPLSLECTVEGTSNPNLYWYRQAAGRGLQLLFYSVGIGQISSEVPQNLSASRPQDRQFILSSKKLLLSDSGFYLCAWSASGHSSGANVLTFGAGSRLTVL.

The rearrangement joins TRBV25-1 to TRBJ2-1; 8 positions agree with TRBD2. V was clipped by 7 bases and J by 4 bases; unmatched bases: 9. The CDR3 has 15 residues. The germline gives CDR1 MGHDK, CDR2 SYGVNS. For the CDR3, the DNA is TGTGCCAGCAAGCGGGAGTGGGGCCAATACAATGAGCAGTTCTTC. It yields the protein CASKREWGQYNEQFF.

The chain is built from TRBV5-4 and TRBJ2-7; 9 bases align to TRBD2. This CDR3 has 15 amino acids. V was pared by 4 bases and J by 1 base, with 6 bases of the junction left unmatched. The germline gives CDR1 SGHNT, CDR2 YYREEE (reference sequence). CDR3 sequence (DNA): TGTGCCAGCAGCCCAGAGAGCGGGAGGTCCTACGAGCAGTACTTC. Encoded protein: CASSPESGRSYEQYF.

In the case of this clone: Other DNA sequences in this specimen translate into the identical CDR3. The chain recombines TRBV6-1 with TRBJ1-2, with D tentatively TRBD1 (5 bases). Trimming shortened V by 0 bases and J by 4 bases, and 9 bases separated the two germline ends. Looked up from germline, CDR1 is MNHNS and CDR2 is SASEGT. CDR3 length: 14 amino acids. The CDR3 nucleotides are TGTGCCAGCAGTGAAGCGCTAACAGGCTATGGCTACACCTTC. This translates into CASSEALTGYGYTF.

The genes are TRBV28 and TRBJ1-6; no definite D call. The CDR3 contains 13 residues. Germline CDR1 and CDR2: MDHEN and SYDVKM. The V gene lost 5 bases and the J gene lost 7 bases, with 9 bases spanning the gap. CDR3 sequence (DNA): TGTGCCAGCAGTCCCCCCGGGAATTCACCCCTCCACTTT. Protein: CASSPPGNSPLHF.

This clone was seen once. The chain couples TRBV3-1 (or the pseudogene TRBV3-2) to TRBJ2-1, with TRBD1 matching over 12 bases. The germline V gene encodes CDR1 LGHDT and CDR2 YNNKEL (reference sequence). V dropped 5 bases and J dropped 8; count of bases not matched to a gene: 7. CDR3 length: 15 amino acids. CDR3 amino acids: CASSLPGQGADEQFF. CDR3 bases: TGTGCCAGCAGCTTGCCGGGACAGGGGGCCGATGAGCAGTTCTTC.

Here the CDR3 DNA reads TGTGCCAGCAGCCCCCAGGTTTCCGATACGCAGTATTTT. Its translation: CASSPQVSDTQYF. The chain links TRBV5-4 to TRBJ2-3; no definite D call. V was shortened by 4 bases and J by 6 bases, with 12 bases between the two germline ends. CDR1 SGHNT and CDR2 YYREEE come from the germline V gene (reference sequence). This CDR3 is built from 13 residues.

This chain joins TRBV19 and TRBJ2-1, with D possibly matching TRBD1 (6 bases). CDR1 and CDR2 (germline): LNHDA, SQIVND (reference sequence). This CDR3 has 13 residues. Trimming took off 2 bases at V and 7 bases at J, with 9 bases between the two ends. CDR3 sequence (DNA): TGTGCCAGTAGTATACTCCAGGGGAATGAGCAGTTCTTC. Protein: CASSILQGNEQFF.

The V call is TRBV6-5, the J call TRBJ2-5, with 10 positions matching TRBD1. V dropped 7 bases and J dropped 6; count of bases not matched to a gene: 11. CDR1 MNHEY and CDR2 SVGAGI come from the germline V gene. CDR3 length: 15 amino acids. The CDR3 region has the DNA TGTGCCAGCACCTCCCGCGGGACAGGGGTAAAGACCCAGTACTTC. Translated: CASTSRGTGVKTQYF.

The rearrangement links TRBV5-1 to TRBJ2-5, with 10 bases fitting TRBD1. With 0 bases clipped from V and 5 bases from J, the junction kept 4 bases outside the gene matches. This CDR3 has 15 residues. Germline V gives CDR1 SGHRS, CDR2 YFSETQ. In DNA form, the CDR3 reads TGCGCCAGCAGCTTGGTTCGACAGGGGGCCGAGACCCAGTACTTC. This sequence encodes CASSLVRQGAETQYF.

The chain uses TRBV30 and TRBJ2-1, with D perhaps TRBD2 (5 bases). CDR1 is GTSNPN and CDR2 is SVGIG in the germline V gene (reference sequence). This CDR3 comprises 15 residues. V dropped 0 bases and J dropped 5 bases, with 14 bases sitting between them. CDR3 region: CAWSVQLAGDNEQFF. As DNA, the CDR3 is TGTGCCTGGAGTGTACAATTAGCCGGGGACAATGAGCAGTTCTTC.

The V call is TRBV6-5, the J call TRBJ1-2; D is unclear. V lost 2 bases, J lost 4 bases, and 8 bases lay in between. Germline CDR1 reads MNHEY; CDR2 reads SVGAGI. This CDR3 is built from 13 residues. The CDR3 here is CASSYHRIYGYTF. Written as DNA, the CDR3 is TGTGCCAGCAGTTACCACAGAATCTATGGCTACACCTTC.

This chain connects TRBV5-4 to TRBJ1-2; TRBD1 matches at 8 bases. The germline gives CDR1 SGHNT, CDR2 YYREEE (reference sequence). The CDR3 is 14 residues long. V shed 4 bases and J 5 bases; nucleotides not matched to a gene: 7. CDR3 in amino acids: CASSVRTGRYGYTF. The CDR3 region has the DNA TGTGCCAGCAGCGTTCGGACAGGGCGGTATGGCTACACCTTC.

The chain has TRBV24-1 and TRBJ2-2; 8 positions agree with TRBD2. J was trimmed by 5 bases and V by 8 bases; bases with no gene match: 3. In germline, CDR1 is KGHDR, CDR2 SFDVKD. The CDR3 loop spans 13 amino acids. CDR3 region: CATTGGQTGELFF. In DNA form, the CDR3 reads TGTGCCACCACGGGGGGGCAAACCGGGGAGCTGTTTTTT.

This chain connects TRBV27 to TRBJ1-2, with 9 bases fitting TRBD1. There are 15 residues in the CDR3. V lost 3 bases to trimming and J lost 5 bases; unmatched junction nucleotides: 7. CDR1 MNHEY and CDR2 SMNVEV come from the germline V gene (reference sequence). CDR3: CASSFRGQGMYGYTF. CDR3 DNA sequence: TGTGCCAGCAGTTTCCGGGGACAGGGCATGTATGGCTACACCTTC.

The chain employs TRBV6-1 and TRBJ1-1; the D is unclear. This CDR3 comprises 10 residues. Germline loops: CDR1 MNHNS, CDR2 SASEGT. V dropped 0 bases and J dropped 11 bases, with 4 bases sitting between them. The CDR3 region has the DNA TGTGCCAGCAGTGAAGCGCGGGCTTTCTTT. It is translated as CASSEARAFF.

The CDR3 nucleotides are TGTGCCAGCCGGACGGGGGTTGAAAAACTGTTTTTT. It is translated as CASRTGVEKLFF. This chain links TRBV28 with TRBJ1-4, with D possibly being TRBD1 (5 bases). This CDR3 region has 12 residues. V was pared by 8 bases and J by 7 bases, with 11 bases between. Germline V gene data show CDR1 as MDHEN and CDR2 as SYDVKM.

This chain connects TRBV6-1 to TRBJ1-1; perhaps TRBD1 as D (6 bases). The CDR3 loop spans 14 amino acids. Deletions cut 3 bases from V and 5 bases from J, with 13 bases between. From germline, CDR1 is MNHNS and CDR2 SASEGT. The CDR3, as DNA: TGTGCCAGCAGTGACGGGGGGCGGTGGACTGAAGCTTTCTTT. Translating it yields CASSDGGRWTEAFF.

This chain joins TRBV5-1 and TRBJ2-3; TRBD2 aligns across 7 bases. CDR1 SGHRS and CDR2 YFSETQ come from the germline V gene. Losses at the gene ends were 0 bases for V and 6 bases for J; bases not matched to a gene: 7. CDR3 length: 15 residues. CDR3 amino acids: CASSLAPGGGDTQYF. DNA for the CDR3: TGCGCCAGCAGCTTGGCCCCGGGAGGCGGGGATACGCAGTATTTT.

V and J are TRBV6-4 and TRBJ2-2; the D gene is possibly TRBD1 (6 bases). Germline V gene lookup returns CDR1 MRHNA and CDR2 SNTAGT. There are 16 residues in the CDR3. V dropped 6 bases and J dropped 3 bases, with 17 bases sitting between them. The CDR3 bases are TGTGCCAGCAGCGAAGGACAGAGGGGGTACACCGGGGAGCTGTTTTTT. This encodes CASSEGQRGYTGELFF.

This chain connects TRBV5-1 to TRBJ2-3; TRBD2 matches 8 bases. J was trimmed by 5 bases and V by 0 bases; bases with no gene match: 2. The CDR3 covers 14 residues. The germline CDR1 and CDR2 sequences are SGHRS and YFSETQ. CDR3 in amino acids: CASSLAGREDTQYF. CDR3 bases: TGCGCCAGCAGCTTGGCCGGGAGGGAAGATACGCAGTATTTT. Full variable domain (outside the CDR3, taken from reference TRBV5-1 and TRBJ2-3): KAGVTQTPRYLIKTRGQQVTLSCSPISGHRSVSWYQQTPGQGLQFLFEYFSETQRNKGNFPGRFSGRQFSNSRSEMNVSTLELGDSALYLCASSLAGREDTQYFGPGTRLTVL.

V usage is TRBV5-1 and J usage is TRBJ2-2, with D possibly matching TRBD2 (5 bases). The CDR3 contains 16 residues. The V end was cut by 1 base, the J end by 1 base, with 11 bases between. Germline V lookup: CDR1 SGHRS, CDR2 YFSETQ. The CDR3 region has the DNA TGCGCCAGCAGCTTGCCCGGGATCTTGAACACCGGGGAGCTGTTTTTT. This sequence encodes CASSLPGILNTGELFF.

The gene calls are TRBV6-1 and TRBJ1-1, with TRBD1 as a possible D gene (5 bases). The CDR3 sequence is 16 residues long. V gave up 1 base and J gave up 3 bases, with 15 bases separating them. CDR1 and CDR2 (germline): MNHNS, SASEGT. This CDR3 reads CASSEEGAGYHTEAFF. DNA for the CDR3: TGTGCCAGCAGTGAAGAAGGGGCAGGGTATCACACTGAAGCTTTCTTT.